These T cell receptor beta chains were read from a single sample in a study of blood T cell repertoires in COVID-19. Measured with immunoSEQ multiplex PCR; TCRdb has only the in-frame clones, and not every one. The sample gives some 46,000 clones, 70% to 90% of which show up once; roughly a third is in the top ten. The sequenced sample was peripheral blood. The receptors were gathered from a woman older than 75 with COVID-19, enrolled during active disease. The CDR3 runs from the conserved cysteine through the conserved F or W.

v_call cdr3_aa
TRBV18 CASSPRPSQGGTDTQYF
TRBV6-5 CASSLQGSLYEQYF
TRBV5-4 CASSLPSQGNYGYTF
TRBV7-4 CASSLHSGQGGQPQHF
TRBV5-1 CASSSSTNEKLFF
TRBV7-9 CASSLGPGAPDTQYF
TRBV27 CASSPDRDRPAGQYF
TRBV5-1 CASSPDRGDQPQHF
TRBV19 CASSRRGLYEQYF
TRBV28 CASTDSLETQYF
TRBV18 CASSPQSAGGYNEQFF
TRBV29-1 CSVGVQEGTEAFF
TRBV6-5 CASSLVLAYLPDTQYF
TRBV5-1 CASSLTGNTEAFF
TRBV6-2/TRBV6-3 CASSLGTRTSVDEQFF
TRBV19 CASSIRGTTAKNIQYF
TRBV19 CASSIGGGPADTQYF
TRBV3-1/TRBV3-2 CASSQWGSGVLPYEQYF
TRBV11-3 CASSRGRGGRDTQYF
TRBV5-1 CASSLVGQGTGEQYF
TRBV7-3 CASSQGNQETQYF
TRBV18 CASSGGQRGTEAFF
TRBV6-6 CASSPRQEPTYGYTF
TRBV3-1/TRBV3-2 CASSPTGGSGYTF
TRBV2 CASSADKMYNSPLHF
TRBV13 CASSSGSYSNQPQHF
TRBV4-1 CASSQGGSGMTDTQYF
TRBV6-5 CASTRSGKYNEQFF
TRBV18 CASSRDMGLGEQYF
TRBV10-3 CAIRRTSGGAYYNEQFF
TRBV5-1 CASSPEGEYGYTF
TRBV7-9 CASSLLTGRGTEAFF
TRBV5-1 CASSLATQGPYEQYF
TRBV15 CATSRRTKGADTQYF
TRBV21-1 CASSKVRDRNQETQYF
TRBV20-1 CSGGTVYEQYF
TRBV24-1 CATSPGAGGPNGELFF
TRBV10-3 CAISGPGQGHYGYTF
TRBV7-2 CASSLAQQVAEAFF
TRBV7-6 CASSSSGTGVEQYF
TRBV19 CAGSTRQGSSGANVLTF
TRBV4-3 CASSQGTGLNTEAFF
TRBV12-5 CASGLFQAGRETQYF
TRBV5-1 CASSLGVRSNSPLHF